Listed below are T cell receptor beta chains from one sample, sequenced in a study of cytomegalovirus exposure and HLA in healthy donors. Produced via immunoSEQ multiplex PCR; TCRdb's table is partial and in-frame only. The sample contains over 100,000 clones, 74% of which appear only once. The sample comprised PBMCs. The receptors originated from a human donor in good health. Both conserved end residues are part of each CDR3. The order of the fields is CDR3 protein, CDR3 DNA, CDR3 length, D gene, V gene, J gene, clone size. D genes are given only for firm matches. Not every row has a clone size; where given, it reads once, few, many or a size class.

CDR3 protein: CASSTGVPEQFF
CDR3 DNA: TGTGCCAGCAGCACCGGAGTCCCTGAGCAGTTCTTC
CDR3 length: 12
D gene: -
V gene: TRBV28
J gene: TRBJ2-1
clone size: -

CDR3 protein: CASSPRDYQYEQYF
CDR3 DNA: TGTGCCAGCTCACCCCGGGACTATCAATACGAGCAGTACTTC
CDR3 length: 14
D gene: TRBD2
V gene: TRBV18
J gene: TRBJ2-7
clone size: few

CDR3 protein: CASSPVGGGVTEAFF
CDR3 DNA: TGTGCCAGCAGCCCCGTGGGGGGAGGGGTGACTGAAGCTTTCTTT
CDR3 length: 15
D gene: -
V gene: TRBV5-4
J gene: TRBJ1-1
clone size: -

CDR3 protein: CATSRDSTYEQYF
CDR3 DNA: TGTGCCACCAGCAGGGACTCAACGTACGAGCAGTACTTC
CDR3 length: 13
D gene: -
V gene: TRBV15
J gene: TRBJ2-7
clone size: -

CDR3 protein: CASTLTSGVTDTQYF
CDR3 DNA: TGCGCCAGCACCTTGACTAGCGGTGTAACAGATACGCAGTATTTT
CDR3 length: 15
D gene: TRBD2
V gene: TRBV5-1
J gene: TRBJ2-3
clone size: -

CDR3 protein: CASSPGTGGWVKNIQYF
CDR3 DNA: TGTGCCAGTAGTCCGGGAACAGGGGGCTGGGTCAAAAACATTCAGTACTTC
CDR3 length: 17
D gene: TRBD1
V gene: TRBV19
J gene: TRBJ2-4
clone size: -

CDR3 protein: CASSGQAGTDTQYF
CDR3 DNA: TGTGCCAGCAGTGGACAGGCTGGCACAGATACGCAGTATTTT
CDR3 length: 14
D gene: TRBD1
V gene: TRBV7-3
J gene: TRBJ2-3
clone size: -

CDR3 protein: CASSHRTATNEKLFF
CDR3 DNA: TGCGCCAGCAGCCATCGGACTGCAACTAATGAAAAACTGTTTTTT
CDR3 length: 15
D gene: -
V gene: TRBV5-1
J gene: TRBJ1-4
clone size: -

CDR3 protein: CASSRDRTNSPLHF
CDR3 DNA: TGTGCCAGCAGCCGGGACAGGACTAATTCACCCCTCCACTTT
CDR3 length: 14
D gene: TRBD1
V gene: TRBV11-2
J gene: TRBJ1-6
clone size: -

CDR3 protein: CASGETGASYGYTF
CDR3 DNA: TGTGCCAGCGGCGAAACAGGGGCGTCCTATGGCTACACCTTC
CDR3 length: 14
D gene: TRBD1
V gene: TRBV2
J gene: TRBJ1-2
clone size: -

CDR3 protein: CASRMIAGNTGELFF
CDR3 DNA: TGTGCCAGCAGAATGATAGCGGGGAACACCGGGGAGCTGTTTTTT
CDR3 length: 15
D gene: TRBD2
V gene: TRBV6-5
J gene: TRBJ2-2
clone size: few

CDR3 protein: CASSLRSGYTGELFF
CDR3 DNA: TGCGCCAGCAGCTTAAGGTCGGGTTACACCGGGGAGCTGTTTTTT
CDR3 length: 15
D gene: -
V gene: TRBV5-1
J gene: TRBJ2-2
clone size: -

CDR3 protein: CASSLGGVETQYF
CDR3 DNA: TGTGCCAGCAGCTTAGGGGGTGTAGAGACCCAGTACTTC
CDR3 length: 13
D gene: -
V gene: TRBV5-4
J gene: TRBJ2-5
clone size: -

CDR3 protein: CASSLISSYEQYF
CDR3 DNA: TGTGCCAGCAGTTTAATCAGCTCCTACGAGCAGTACTTC
CDR3 length: 13
D gene: -
V gene: TRBV27
J gene: TRBJ2-7
clone size: -

CDR3 protein: CSVERTSQETQYF
CDR3 DNA: TGCAGCGTAGAAAGGACTAGCCAAGAGACCCAGTACTTC
CDR3 length: 13
D gene: TRBD2
V gene: TRBV29-1
J gene: TRBJ2-5
clone size: -

CDR3 protein: CASSRQGIPSEAFF
CDR3 DNA: TGTGCCAGCAGTCGACAGGGGATCCCATCTGAAGCTTTCTTT
CDR3 length: 14
D gene: TRBD1
V gene: TRBV6-5
J gene: TRBJ1-1
clone size: -

CDR3 protein: CASSEYRGPGANVLTF
CDR3 DNA: TGCGCCAGCAGTGAGTACAGGGGACCTGGGGCCAACGTCCTGACTTTC
CDR3 length: 16
D gene: TRBD1
V gene: TRBV10-2
J gene: TRBJ2-6
clone size: -

CDR3 protein: CASSLRSETQYF
CDR3 DNA: TGTGCCAGCAGCTTACGGTCGGAGACCCAGTACTTC
CDR3 length: 12
D gene: -
V gene: TRBV7-9
J gene: TRBJ2-5
clone size: -

CDR3 protein: CASSLGQSFIQYF
CDR3 DNA: TGTGCCAGCAGCTTAGGACAGTCTTTCATTCAGTACTTC
CDR3 length: 13
D gene: -
V gene: TRBV7-2
J gene: TRBJ2-4
clone size: -

CDR3 protein: CASSSRGQGHQPQHF
CDR3 DNA: TGTGCCAGCAGCTCACGCGGACAAGGCCATCAGCCCCAGCATTTT
CDR3 length: 15
D gene: -
V gene: TRBV6-6
J gene: TRBJ1-5
clone size: -

CDR3 protein: CASSDRVADIQYF
CDR3 DNA: TGTGCCAGCAGCGACAGGGTGGCGGACATTCAGTACTTC
CDR3 length: 13
D gene: TRBD1
V gene: TRBV7-6
J gene: TRBJ2-4
clone size: -

CDR3 protein: CASSPRSGTTYEQYF
CDR3 DNA: TGTGCCAGCAGCCCCCGATCCGGGACAACCTACGAGCAGTACTTC
CDR3 length: 15
D gene: -
V gene: TRBV7-8
J gene: TRBJ2-7
clone size: few

CDR3 protein: CASSFSFRGQASQRGNQPQHF
CDR3 DNA: TGCGCCAGCAGCTTCAGTTTCAGGGGGCAGGCATCCCAGAGAGGCAATCAGCCCCAGCATTTT
CDR3 length: 21
D gene: TRBD1
V gene: TRBV5-1
J gene: TRBJ1-5
clone size: -

CDR3 protein: CASSDSNAEGANGYTF
CDR3 DNA: TGTGCCAGCAGTGACTCGAACGCGGAGGGGGCAAATGGCTACACCTTC
CDR3 length: 16
D gene: TRBD1
V gene: TRBV6-4
J gene: TRBJ1-2
clone size: -

CDR3 protein: CASRGDGRGEKLFF
CDR3 DNA: TGTGCCAGCAGGGGGGACGGGAGAGGTGAAAAACTGTTTTTT
CDR3 length: 14
D gene: -
V gene: TRBV2
J gene: TRBJ1-4
clone size: once

CDR3 protein: CASSHVTGSYGYTF
CDR3 DNA: TGCGCCAGCAGCCACGTCACCGGGAGCTATGGCTACACCTTC
CDR3 length: 14
D gene: -
V gene: TRBV4-1
J gene: TRBJ1-2
clone size: few

CDR3 protein: CASSVSAIGTGELFF
CDR3 DNA: TGTGCCAGCAGCGTTTCGGCAATCGGGACCGGGGAGCTGTTTTTT
CDR3 length: 15
D gene: -
V gene: TRBV9
J gene: TRBJ2-2
clone size: -

CDR3 protein: CAWSVARGLVGYGYTF
CDR3 DNA: TGTGCCTGGAGTGTGGCCAGGGGTTTAGTCGGTTATGGCTACACCTTC
CDR3 length: 16
D gene: -
V gene: TRBV30
J gene: TRBJ1-2
clone size: -

CDR3 protein: CASSSGTAGEETQYF
CDR3 DNA: TGTGCCAGCAGCTCCGGGACCGCGGGGGAGGAGACCCAGTACTTC
CDR3 length: 15
D gene: TRBD2
V gene: TRBV28
J gene: TRBJ2-5
clone size: -

CDR3 protein: CASSQDQARRSWGDTGELFF
CDR3 DNA: TGCGCCAGCAGCCAAGATCAAGCCCGACGGTCGTGGGGGGACACCGGGGAGCTGTTTTTT
CDR3 length: 20
D gene: -
V gene: TRBV4-1
J gene: TRBJ2-2
clone size: -

CDR3 protein: CASSQERRGGGGTDTQYF
CDR3 DNA: TGTGCCAGCAGCCAAGAGAGGCGGGGGGGAGGGGGAACAGATACGCAGTATTTT
CDR3 length: 18
D gene: TRBD2
V gene: TRBV4-2
J gene: TRBJ2-3
clone size: -

CDR3 protein: CASSAVDGNSPLHF
CDR3 DNA: TGTGCCAGCAGCGCAGTTGATGGTAATTCACCCCTCCACTTT
CDR3 length: 14
D gene: -
V gene: TRBV9
J gene: TRBJ1-6
clone size: -

CDR3 protein: CASSESQGRGYTF
CDR3 DNA: TGTGCCAGCAGTGAAAGCCAGGGCCGGGGCTACACCTTC
CDR3 length: 13
D gene: -
V gene: TRBV6-1
J gene: TRBJ1-2
clone size: -

CDR3 protein: CASSPLETGDELDTQYF
CDR3 DNA: TGTGCCAGCAGCCCTTTGGAGACAGGGGATGAGTTGGATACGCAGTATTTT
CDR3 length: 17
D gene: TRBD1
V gene: TRBV28
J gene: TRBJ2-3
clone size: -

CDR3 protein: CSLHGTDNYEQYF
CDR3 DNA: TGCAGCCTGCACGGGACAGATAACTACGAGCAGTACTTC
CDR3 length: 13
D gene: TRBD1
V gene: TRBV29-1
J gene: TRBJ2-7
clone size: -

CDR3 protein: CAWRYRGTSTEAFF
CDR3 DNA: TGTGCCTGGAGGTACAGGGGGACCAGCACTGAAGCTTTCTTT
CDR3 length: 14
D gene: TRBD1
V gene: TRBV30
J gene: TRBJ1-1
clone size: -

CDR3 protein: CASRSGGGYEQYF
CDR3 DNA: TGTGCCAGTAGGTCAGGGGGCGGGTACGAGCAGTACTTC
CDR3 length: 13
D gene: TRBD1
V gene: TRBV19
J gene: TRBJ2-7
clone size: -

CDR3 protein: CASSFFRGRRDTGELFF
CDR3 DNA: TGTGCCAGCAGCTTCTTTCGGGGGAGAAGGGACACCGGGGAGCTGTTTTTT
CDR3 length: 17
D gene: -
V gene: TRBV11-2
J gene: TRBJ2-2
clone size: -

CDR3 protein: CACSGGGTSGANVLTF
CDR3 DNA: TGTGCCTGCAGTGGGGGGGGGACGTCTGGGGCCAACGTCCTGACTTTC
CDR3 length: 16
D gene: TRBD2
V gene: TRBV30
J gene: TRBJ2-6
clone size: once

CDR3 protein: CAWSRPGTAHNIQYF
CDR3 DNA: TGTGCCTGGAGTCGCCCCGGGACAGCACACAACATTCAGTACTTC
CDR3 length: 15
D gene: TRBD1
V gene: TRBV30
J gene: TRBJ2-4
clone size: -

CDR3 protein: CSVDPSGRGDTQYF
CDR3 DNA: TGCAGCGTTGATCCTAGCGGGAGGGGAGATACGCAGTATTTT
CDR3 length: 14
D gene: TRBD2
V gene: TRBV29-1
J gene: TRBJ2-3
clone size: -

CDR3 protein: CAWSGKGKGSYNEQFF
CDR3 DNA: TGTGCCTGGAGCGGAAAGGGGAAGGGATCCTACAATGAGCAGTTCTTC
CDR3 length: 16
D gene: -
V gene: TRBV30
J gene: TRBJ2-1
clone size: -

CDR3 protein: CASRPTPGFGNQPQHF
CDR3 DNA: TGTGCCAGTCGTCCCACCCCAGGCTTCGGCAATCAGCCCCAGCATTTT
CDR3 length: 16
D gene: -
V gene: TRBV28
J gene: TRBJ1-5
clone size: -

CDR3 protein: CASRGQGRNTGELFF
CDR3 DNA: TGTGCCAGCAGAGGACAGGGGCGCAACACCGGGGAGCTGTTTTTT
CDR3 length: 15
D gene: TRBD1
V gene: TRBV6-5
J gene: TRBJ2-2
clone size: -

CDR3 protein: CASRYPRGANYGYTF
CDR3 DNA: TGTGCCAGCAGATATCCCCGGGGGGCGAACTATGGCTACACCTTC
CDR3 length: 15
D gene: -
V gene: TRBV11-3
J gene: TRBJ1-2
clone size: -